The rows below give T cell receptor beta chains drawn from one sample of a study of blood T cell repertoires in COVID-19. Repertoires were generated with immunoSEQ multiplex PCR, while TCRdb's copy carries only in-frame clones and drops some. The table includes around 140,000 clones, 70% to 85% detected once. Material for sequencing was peripheral blood. Receptors originate from a man aged 55 to 69 with active or convalescent COVID-19. The CDR3 runs from the conserved cysteine through the conserved F or W. Fields, in order: J gene, D gene, clone size, V gene, CDR3 protein, CDR3 DNA. The D gene is left open where the match is weak. Clone size is not always given. Where it is, it says once, few, many or a class for expanded clones.

J: TRBJ2-7
D: TRBD2
size: NA
V: TRBV9
CDR3: CASSVGGGNSYEQYF
DNA: TGTGCCAGCAGCGTAGGCGGGGGGAACTCCTACGAGCAGTACTTC

J: TRBJ1-1
D: NA
size: once
V: TRBV5-1
CDR3: CASSLRDTNTEAFF
DNA: TGCGCCAGCAGCCTCCGGGACACGAACACTGAAGCTTTCTTT

J: TRBJ1-5
D: NA
size: NA
V: TRBV7-8
CDR3: CASSLAASPRNQPQHF
DNA: TGTGCCAGCAGTCTAGCGGCCAGCCCGCGCAATCAGCCCCAGCATTTT

J: TRBJ2-1
D: TRBD2
size: few
V: TRBV6-2/TRBV6-3
CDR3: CASSYEGGLGYNEQFF
DNA: TGTGCCAGCAGTTACGAGGGGGGACTAGGGTACAATGAGCAGTTCTTC

J: TRBJ2-3
D: TRBD2
size: NA
V: TRBV4-3
CDR3: CASSQGTSGDGTDTQYF
DNA: TGCGCCAGCAGCCAAGGTACTAGCGGTGATGGCACAGATACGCAGTATTTT

J: TRBJ1-5
D: NA
size: once
V: TRBV19
CDR3: CASSRGAQPQHF
DNA: TGTGCCAGTAGTCGGGGGGCTCAGCCCCAGCATTTT

J: TRBJ1-3
D: NA
size: NA
V: TRBV6-6
CDR3: CASSLQDTNSGNTIYF
DNA: TGTGCCAGCAGTCTCCAGGACACGAACTCTGGAAACACCATATATTTT

J: TRBJ1-1
D: NA
size: NA
V: TRBV24-1
CDR3: CATSDAAGIEAFF
DNA: TGTGCCACCAGTGATGCCGCAGGTATTGAAGCTTTCTTT

J: TRBJ2-5
D: TRBD1
size: NA
V: TRBV19
CDR3: CASSTITGGAGTQYF
DNA: TGTGCCAGTAGTACAATCACAGGGGGCGCCGGGACCCAGTACTTC

J: TRBJ1-5
D: NA
size: NA
V: TRBV4-3
CDR3: CASSQAASSNQPQHF
DNA: TGCGCCAGCAGCCAAGCCGCCAGTAGCAATCAGCCCCAGCATTTT

J: TRBJ2-2
D: NA
size: NA
V: TRBV27
CDR3: CASSRQGRGELFF
DNA: TGTGCCAGCAGTCGGCAGGGGCGAGGAGAGCTGTTTTTT

J: TRBJ2-4
D: TRBD1
size: NA
V: TRBV7-2
CDR3: CASSLGRDRVPNIQYF
DNA: TGTGCCAGCAGCTTAGGTCGGGACAGGGTCCCAAACATTCAGTACTTC

J: TRBJ2-2
D: TRBD2
size: NA
V: TRBV7-6
CDR3: CASSLESGANTGELFF
DNA: TGTGCCAGCAGCTTAGAGAGCGGGGCGAACACCGGGGAGCTGTTTTTT

J: TRBJ1-2
D: NA
size: NA
V: TRBV25-1
CDR3: CASTATGASYGYTF
DNA: TGTGCCAGCACCGCGACAGGAGCTTCCTATGGCTACACCTTC

J: TRBJ1-5
D: NA
size: few
V: TRBV19
CDR3: CASSIGGRQPQHF
DNA: TGTGCCAGTAGTATAGGGGGGAGGCAGCCCCAGCATTTT

J: TRBJ2-2
D: TRBD2
size: NA
V: TRBV9
CDR3: CASSLSGRANTGELFF
DNA: TGTGCCAGCAGCCTCAGCGGGAGGGCGAACACCGGGGAGCTGTTTTTT

J: TRBJ2-1
D: NA
size: NA
V: TRBV25-1
CDR3: CASSGLAPSYNEQFF
DNA: TGTGCCAGCAGTGGATTAGCACCCTCCTACAATGAGCAGTTCTTC

J: TRBJ2-7
D: TRBD2
size: NA
V: TRBV27
CDR3: CASSPRLAGAVYEQYF
DNA: TGTGCCAGCAGTCCGCGACTAGCGGGGGCCGTCTACGAGCAGTACTTC

J: TRBJ2-2
D: TRBD1
size: NA
V: TRBV9
CDR3: CASSVTGAGELFF
DNA: TGTGCCAGCAGCGTTACAGGGGCCGGGGAGCTGTTTTTT

J: TRBJ1-5
D: TRBD1
size: NA
V: TRBV12-5
CDR3: CASGSTGQSNQPQHF
DNA: TGTGCTAGTGGTTCGACAGGGCAGAGCAATCAGCCCCAGCATTTT

J: TRBJ1-2
D: NA
size: NA
V: TRBV24-1
CDR3: CATVPTYDTIYGYTF
DNA: TGTGCCACCGTCCCTACCTACGACACGATTTATGGCTACACCTTC

J: TRBJ1-1
D: NA
size: NA
V: TRBV30
CDR3: CAWSGQPNTEAFF
DNA: TGTGCCTGGAGTGGACAGCCGAACACTGAAGCTTTCTTT

J: TRBJ2-1
D: NA
size: once
V: TRBV11-3
CDR3: CASSPLPGTEQFF
DNA: TGTGCCAGCAGCCCACTCCCCGGGACAGAGCAGTTCTTC